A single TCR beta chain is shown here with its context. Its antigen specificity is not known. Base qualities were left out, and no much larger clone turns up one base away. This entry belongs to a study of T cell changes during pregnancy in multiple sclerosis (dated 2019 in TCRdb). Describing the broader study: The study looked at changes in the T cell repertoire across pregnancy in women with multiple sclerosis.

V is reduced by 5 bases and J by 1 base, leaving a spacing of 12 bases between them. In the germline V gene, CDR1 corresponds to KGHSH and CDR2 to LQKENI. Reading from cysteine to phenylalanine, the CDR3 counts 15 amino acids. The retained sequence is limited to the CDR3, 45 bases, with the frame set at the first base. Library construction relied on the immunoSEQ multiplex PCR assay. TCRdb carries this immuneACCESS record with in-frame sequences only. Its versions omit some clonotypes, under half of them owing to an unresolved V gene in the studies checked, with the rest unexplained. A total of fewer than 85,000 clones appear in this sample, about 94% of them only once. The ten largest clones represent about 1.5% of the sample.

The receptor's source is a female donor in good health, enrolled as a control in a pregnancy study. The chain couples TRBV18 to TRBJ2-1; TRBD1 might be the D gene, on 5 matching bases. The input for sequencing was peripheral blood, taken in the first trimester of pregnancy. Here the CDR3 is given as CASSRQGGSYNEQFF. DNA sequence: TGTGCCAGCTCAAGGCAGGGTGGGTCCTACAATGAGCAGTTCTTC.